Below are 20 T cell receptor beta chains sequenced from a single sample in a study of T cells in Graves' hyperthyroidism and ophthalmopathy (dated by TCRdb to the late 2010s). Library preparation was by multiplex PCR. The run used an Illumina HiSeq 2000. The TCR beta CDR3 regions were amplified from RNA transcripts. The first round of RT-PCR for the TCR CDR3 was performed with the HTBI primer set and the Qiagen OneStep RT-PCR kit. TCRdb handled the public reads itself, with Q25 trimming in fastp and clone calling in MiXCR, and kept productive beta chains. Each entry merges the rows of one CDR3 protein and shows their most common DNA and genes. This sample gives just under 750,000 distinct CDR3 sequences in total; 35% of them show up just once. In total, the top ten clones hold around 30% of the sample. The sample comprised blood. The receptors derive from a woman aged 40 to 55 with Graves' hyperthyroidism.

The rearrangement links TRBV10-3 to TRBJ1-2; the match to TRBD1 covers 7 bases. This CDR3 comprises 13 residues. J gave up 4 bases and V 11 bases, and 10 bases lay outside the gene matches. Germline loops: CDR1 ENHRY, CDR2 SYGVKD. CDR3 region: CAGSPGGGYGYTF. The CDR3 region has the DNA TGTGCCGGCAGCCCAGGGGGGGGCTATGGCTACACCTTC.

Worth noting for this clonotype: One base away lies a much larger clone, so this may be a sequencing read error. The J gene is TRBJ2-6, the V gene TRBV6-1; D is undetermined. Germline V gene lookup returns CDR1 MNHNS and CDR2 SASEGT. The CDR3 has 13 amino acids. The CDR3 loop is CASTLPGTNVLTF. For the CDR3, the DNA is TGTGCCAGCACCCTGCCTGGGACCAACGTCCTGACTTTC.

The chain joins TRBV7-2 to TRBJ1-1, with TRBD1 identical over 7 bases. The CDR3 extends over 15 amino acids. CDR1 is SGHTA and CDR2 is FQGNSA in the germline V gene. J was trimmed by 1 base and V by 5 bases; bases with no gene match: 7. The CDR3 DNA sequence: TGTGCCAGCAGCCCCACCCGGACAGGGAACACTGAAGCTTTCTTT. Its protein is CASSPTRTGNTEAFF.

The V and J genes are TRBV7-8 and TRBJ1-2; D is uncertain. Germline CDR1 reads SGHVS; CDR2 reads FQNEAQ. CDR3 size: 9 residues. Between the trimmed V and J ends, which lost 1 base and 13 bases, there was a span of 4 bases. This chain's CDR3 is CASSLGRTF. As DNA, the CDR3 is TGTGCCAGCAGCTTAGGTCGCACCTTC.

The sample holds a few counts of this clonotype. The chain employs TRBV20-1 and TRBJ1-2, with D perhaps TRBD1 (5 bases). The V end lost 1 base, the J end lost 4 bases, and 13 bases lay between the germline ends. Germline V CDR1 and CDR2: DFQATT, SNEGSKA (reference sequence). This CDR3 region has 14 residues. DNA of the CDR3: TGCAGTGCTAGAGTAGCGGGGGGAAGCTATGGCTACACCTTC. This sequence encodes CSARVAGGSYGYTF.

This clonotype was detected ten times or more. The rearrangement joins TRBV7-9 to TRBJ2-7; 9 nucleotides agree with TRBD1. V lost 5 bases, J lost 3 bases, and 5 bases stayed unmatched. Germline CDR1 and CDR2: SEHNR and FQNEAQ (reference sequence). The CDR3 is made up of 14 amino acids. The CDR3 coding sequence is TGTGCCAGCAGCCGGACAGGGGCCATCTACGAGCAGTACTTC. It yields the protein CASSRTGAIYEQYF.

This clonotype was recorded at least ten times. The genes are TRBV7-9 and TRBJ2-7; D gene uncertain. The CDR3 has 13 residues. CDR1 is SEHNR and CDR2 is FQNEAQ in the germline V gene (reference sequence). Trimming left V 5 bases short and J 5 bases short, with 13 bases between. CDR3 in DNA: TGTGCCAGCAGCCAACGACTCCTACACGAGCAGTACTTC. As protein: CASSQRLLHEQYF.

This clonotype was seen at least ten times. The chain links TRBV6-2 or TRBV6-3 to TRBJ1-1; maybe TRBD1 (5 bases). Germline values: CDR1 MNHEY, CDR2 SVGEGT. The V end lost 6 bases, the J end lost 8 bases, and 10 bases lay between the germline ends. The CDR3 totals 11 residues. CDR3 DNA: TGTGCCAGCAGGCGGACAACCGAAGCTTTCTTT. It specifies CASRRTTEAFF.

The rearrangement links TRBV19 to TRBJ1-3, with 8 bases matching TRBD1. Germline CDR1 and CDR2: LNHDA and SQIVND (reference sequence). The CDR3 length is 16 residues. With 7 bases clipped from V and 6 bases from J, the junction kept 14 bases outside the gene matches. The CDR3 region is CASTDRDRHKENTIYF. CDR3 sequence (DNA): TGTGCCAGTACGGACAGGGACAGGCATAAGGAAAACACCATATATTTT.

With regard to this clonotype: This may stem from a read error, because a much larger clone lies one nucleotide away. V and J are TRBV10-3 and TRBJ2-2; D is undetermined. Germline V lookup: CDR1 ENHRY, CDR2 SYGVKD. The CDR3 extends over 14 amino acids. Trimming pared 4 bases from V and 5 bases from J, leaving 11 bases between. As DNA, the CDR3 is TGTGCCATCAGTGGGAACACAGAGACCGGGGAGCTGTTTTTT. It codes for CAISGNTETGELFF.

Many counts were recorded for this clonotype. This chain joins TRBV20-1 and TRBJ1-6; no firm D call. The CDR3 consists of 12 residues. V dropped 3 bases and J dropped 6 bases, with 6 bases sitting between them. Germline CDR1 and CDR2: DFQATT and SNEGSKA (reference sequence). The CDR3 DNA reads TGCAGTGCTAGTCGGTCTAATTCACCCCTCCACTTT. Encoded protein: CSASRSNSPLHF.

This clonotype was found many times. The CDR3 DNA reads as TGTGCCATCAGTGAGTCCTGGGCAGGGCAATCACCCCTCCACTTT. It codes for CAISESWAGQSPLHF. V and J are TRBV10-3 and TRBJ1-6; D may be TRBD1 (5 bases). Germline loops: CDR1 ENHRY, CDR2 SYGVKD. The CDR3 consists of 15 residues. Trimming took 0 bases from V and 10 from J, leaving 13 bases between them.

With regard to this clonotype: A much larger clone sits a single nucleotide away, making a read error possible. Because the CDR3 is missing its conserved closing phenylalanine or tryptophan, this is likely a read error. The chain links TRBV5-5 to TRBJ1-5, with TRBD1 matching over 7 bases. Trimming cost V 4 bases and J 4 bases; bases outside gene matches: 8. This CDR3 has 15 residues. CDR1 is SGHKS and CDR2 is YYEKEE in the germline V gene (reference sequence). The CDR3 sequence: CASSGGTVWNQPQHY. The CDR3 region has the DNA TGTGCCAGCAGCGGGGGGACAGTGTGGAATCAGCCCCAGCATTAT.

J is TRBJ2-5 and V is TRBV6-5, with 12 bases that match TRBD2. This CDR3 is built from 17 residues. Germline values: CDR1 MNHEY, CDR2 SVGAGI. V was clipped by 5 bases and J by 1 base; unmatched bases: 8. CDR3 in amino acids: CASSHPGLAGIQETQYF. The CDR3 DNA sequence: TGTGCCAGCAGTCACCCAGGACTAGCGGGGATCCAAGAGACCCAGTACTTC.

The V and J genes are TRBV7-3 and TRBJ1-2, with a possible D match to TRBD1 (6 bases). Germline V gene lookup returns CDR1 SGHTA and CDR2 FQGTGA. Trimming removed 5 bases at V and 5 bases at J, with 18 bases between. The CDR3 has 15 residues. The CDR3 spells CASSPEGGLGYGYTF. The CDR3, as DNA: TGTGCCAGCAGCCCCGAGGGGGGCCTGGGGTATGGCTACACCTTC.

The chain recombines TRBV15 with TRBJ1-2; the D gene is possibly TRBD1 (5 bases). The CDR3 spans 13 residues. CDR1 LNHNV and CDR2 YYDKDF come from the germline V gene (reference sequence). Trimming left V 3 bases short and J 6 bases short, with 11 bases between. The CDR3 DNA reads TGTGCCACCAGCAGCTTAGTACAGGATGGCTACACCTTC. Translating gives CATSSLVQDGYTF.

This clonotype was detected only a few times. The chain carries TRBV5-1 and TRBJ1-6, with unresolved D. CDR1 SGHRS and CDR2 YFSETQ come from the germline V gene. V was cut by 1 base and J by 15 bases, with 17 bases left in between. The CDR3 length is 14 residues. The CDR3 here is CASSLSPGRGGLHF. Here the CDR3 DNA reads TGCGCCAGCAGCTTGTCCCCAGGTCGTGGTGGCCTCCACTTT.

This chain uses TRBV7-2 with TRBJ1-6; 8 bases align to TRBD1. Germline CDR1 reads SGHTA; CDR2 reads FQGNSA. Trimming took 5 bases from V and 17 from J; bases not matched to a gene: 11. The CDR3 extends over 13 amino acids. CDR3 in DNA: TGTGCCAGCAGCCCCGACAGGGGCGGGCCGGTCCACTTT. It translates to CASSPDRGGPVHF. Complete variable domain (other parts from reference TRBV7-2 and TRBJ1-6): GAGVSQSPSNKVTEKGKDVELRCDPISGHTALYWYRQSLGQGLEFLIYFQGNSAPDKSGLPSDRFSAERTGGSVSTLTIQRTQQEDSAVYLCASSPDRGGPVHFGNGTRLTVT.

The CDR3 DNA sequence: TGTGCCAGCAGTTACTATCGCGGCGCGAAGAGCAATCAGCCCCAGCATTTT. Translation gives CASSYYRGAKSNQPQHF. The chain uses TRBV6-6 and TRBJ1-5; D ambiguous. Germline assignment: CDR1 MNHNY and CDR2 SVGAGI (reference sequence). The CDR3 is 17 amino acids. The V gene lost 1 base and the J gene lost 1 base, with 14 bases spanning the gap.

This clonotype was observed at least ten times. A much larger clone differs from this one at a single base, so this may be a read error. The gene calls are TRBV2 and TRBJ1-6, with D unclear. The length of the CDR3 is 13 residues. Trimming cost V 4 bases and J 5 bases, with 6 bases left between them. CDR1 is SNHLY, CDR2 FYNNEI, per germline. CDR3 coding DNA: TGTGCCAGCAGTGTACAGAATAATTCACCCCTCCACTTT. As protein: CASSVQNNSPLHF.